This TCR beta chain was sequenced in a study of blood T cell repertoires in COVID-19. Overall study: PBMCs, B-cell-depleted T cells, or T cells were the source of the cDNA or gDNA that made up the material.

Participants spanned ages about 18 to 95 years and resided in some 22 US areas. Assignments of participants to cohorts depended upon their own reported clinical history. This CDR3 has 14 amino acids. Trimming removed 1 base at V and 6 bases at J, with 11 bases between. CDR1 is SGHDT, CDR2 YYEEEE, per germline. The table came from immunoSEQ multiplex PCR; TCRdb's copy has only in-frame clones and leaves some out. The data contain fewer than 250,000 clones, 80% to 90% of them singletons. This chain joins TRBV5-6 and TRBJ1-5, with D perhaps matching TRBD1 (6 bases). Material for sequencing was PBMCs or T cells enriched from blood (not recorded which). The source of this sequence is a woman aged 18 to 35 who had recovered from COVID-19. Here the CDR3 DNA reads TGTGCCAGCAGCTTGCTCAGGGGATCTCAGCCCCAGCATTTT. Its translation: CASSLLRGSQPQHF.